The rows below give T cell receptor beta chains drawn from one sample of a study of blood T cell repertoires in COVID-19. The method was immunoSEQ multiplex PCR; TCRdb's version includes in-frame clones alone and lacks a portion of them. The sample lists about 150,000 clones, around 83% occurring once. The source material was peripheral blood. All receptors derive from a woman aged 60-75 years with COVID-19, enrolled during active disease. CDR3s include the opening cysteine and the closing phenylalanine or tryptophan. D genes are given only for firm matches. Clone size is given for some rows only: seen once, a few or many times, or a class if the clone is expanded.

clone size: -
V gene: TRBV7-8
J gene: TRBJ1-1
D gene: TRBD1
CDR3 protein: CASSLRGQGDTEAFF
CDR3 DNA: TGTGCCAGCAGCTTAAGGGGACAGGGAGATACTGAAGCTTTCTTT

clone size: -
V gene: TRBV7-8
J gene: TRBJ2-7
D gene: TRBD2
CDR3 protein: CASSLELADYEQYF
CDR3 DNA: TGTGCCAGCAGCTTAGAACTAGCGGATTACGAGCAGTACTTC

clone size: -
V gene: TRBV14
J gene: TRBJ2-7
D gene: TRBD1
CDR3 protein: CASSRLTDRADEQYF
CDR3 DNA: TGTGCCAGCAGCCGACTCACGGACAGGGCCGACGAGCAGTACTTC

clone size: -
V gene: TRBV14
J gene: TRBJ2-2
D gene: -
CDR3 protein: CASTTAGRSTGELFF
CDR3 DNA: TGTGCCAGCACCACCGCGGGCCGATCAACCGGGGAGCTGTTTTTT

clone size: -
V gene: TRBV5-5
J gene: TRBJ1-5
D gene: TRBD1
CDR3 protein: CASSSTLGQGGFGNQPQHF
CDR3 DNA: TGTGCCAGCAGCTCGACGTTAGGACAGGGGGGGTTTGGCAATCAGCCCCAGCATTTT

clone size: -
V gene: TRBV6-5
J gene: TRBJ1-2
D gene: -
CDR3 protein: CASRTAFYGYTF
CDR3 DNA: TGTGCCAGCAGGACAGCTTTCTATGGCTACACCTTC

clone size: once
V gene: TRBV5-6
J gene: TRBJ1-4
D gene: -
CDR3 protein: CASSRRVPLPQGKLFF
CDR3 DNA: TGTGCCAGCAGCCGTAGGGTCCCTCTCCCTCAGGGTAAACTGTTTTTT

clone size: once
V gene: TRBV19
J gene: TRBJ2-4
D gene: TRBD1
CDR3 protein: CASSMGSTGRNIQYF
CDR3 DNA: TGTGCCAGTAGTATGGGGTCGACAGGGAGAAACATTCAGTACTTC

clone size: -
V gene: TRBV6-1
J gene: TRBJ1-2
D gene: -
CDR3 protein: CASSETRRVDTNYGYTF
CDR3 DNA: TGTGCCAGCAGTGAGACACGCAGGGTGGACACTAACTATGGCTACACCTTC

clone size: few
V gene: TRBV2
J gene: TRBJ2-3
D gene: -
CDR3 protein: CASTPFRDTQYF
CDR3 DNA: TGTGCCAGCACCCCGTTTCGAGATACGCAGTATTTT

clone size: -
V gene: TRBV15
J gene: TRBJ1-5
D gene: -
CDR3 protein: CATSRWGGEAQPQHF
CDR3 DNA: TGTGCCACCAGCAGGTGGGGGGGGGAGGCTCAGCCCCAGCATTTT